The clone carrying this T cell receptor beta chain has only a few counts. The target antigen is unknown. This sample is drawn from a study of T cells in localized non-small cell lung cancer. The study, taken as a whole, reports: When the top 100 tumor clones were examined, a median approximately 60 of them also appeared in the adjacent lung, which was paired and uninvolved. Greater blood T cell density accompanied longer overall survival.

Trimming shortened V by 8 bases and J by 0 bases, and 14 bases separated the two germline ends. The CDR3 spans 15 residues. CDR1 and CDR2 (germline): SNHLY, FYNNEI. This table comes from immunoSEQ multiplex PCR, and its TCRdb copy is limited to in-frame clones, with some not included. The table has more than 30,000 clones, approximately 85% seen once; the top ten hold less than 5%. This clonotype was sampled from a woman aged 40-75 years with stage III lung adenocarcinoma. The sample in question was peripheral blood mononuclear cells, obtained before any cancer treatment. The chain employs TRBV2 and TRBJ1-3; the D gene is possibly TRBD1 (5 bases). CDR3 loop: CASGGEASSGNTIYF. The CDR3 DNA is TGTGCCAGCGGGGGGGAGGCCTCCTCTGGAAACACCATATATTTT.